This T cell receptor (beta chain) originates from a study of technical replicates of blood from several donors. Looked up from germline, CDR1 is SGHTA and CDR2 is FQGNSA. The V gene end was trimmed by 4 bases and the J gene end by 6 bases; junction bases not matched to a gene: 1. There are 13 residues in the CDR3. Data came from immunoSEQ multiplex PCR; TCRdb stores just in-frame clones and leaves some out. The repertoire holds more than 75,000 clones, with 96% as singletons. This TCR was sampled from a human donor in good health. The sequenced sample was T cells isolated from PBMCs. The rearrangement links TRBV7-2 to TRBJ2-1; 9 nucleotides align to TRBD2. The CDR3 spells CASSSGLANEQFF. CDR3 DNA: TGTGCCAGCAGCTCGGGACTAGCCAATGAGCAGTTCTTC.